These 5 T cell receptor beta chains originate from one sample sequenced in a study of cytomegalovirus exposure and HLA in healthy donors. Both 60 Vbeta primers and 13 Jbeta primers went into the PCR. Assay used: immunoSEQ multiplex PCR; TCRdb lists only in-frame clones, some missing. The sample lists some 150,000 clones; 78% were seen once. Source material: PBMCs. The receptors stem from a male donor in good health and CMV-seronegative.

The chain uses TRBV29-1 and TRBJ2-3, with 12 bases identical to TRBD2. Germline lookup yields CDR1 SQVTM and CDR2 ANQGSEA. The V segment lost 1 base and the J segment 2 bases; nucleotides outside the gene matches: 4. The CDR3 totals 16 residues. In DNA, the CDR3 is TGCAGCGTTGAAGGGACTAGCGGGGCCTACACAGATACGCAGTATTTT. It codes for CSVEGTSGAYTDTQYF.

The chain is built from TRBV7-8 and TRBJ2-7; the match to TRBD2 covers 10 bases. The CDR3 loop spans 16 amino acids. The germline V gene has CDR1 SGHVS and CDR2 FQNEAQ. Losses at the gene ends were 5 bases for V and 0 bases for J; bases not matched to a gene: 7. The CDR3 nucleotides are TGTGCCAGCAGCCCGGACCTAGCGGGAGTCTCCTACGAGCAGTACTTC. Translated, it gives CASSPDLAGVSYEQYF. Together with reference TRBV7-8 and TRBJ2-7, the CDR3 gives the full variable domain: GAGVSQSPRYKVAKRGQDVALRCDPISGHVSLFWYQQALGQGPEFLTYFQNEAQLDKSGLPSDRFFAERPEGSVSTLKIQRTQQEDSAVYLCASSPDLAGVSYEQYFGPGTRLTVT.

The chain has TRBV6-5 and TRBJ1-5; D is possibly TRBD1 (5 bases). Germline V lookup: CDR1 MNHEY, CDR2 SVGAGI. The CDR3 sequence is 14 residues long. V lost 9 bases and J 2 bases, leaving 14 bases between the germline ends. The CDR3 region has the DNA TGTGCCAGTTGGACACCTGGGGGCAATCAGCCCCAGCATTTT. Its protein is CASWTPGGNQPQHF.

This clone was observed a few times. One junction end disagrees with the germline gene, perhaps due to a read error. The chain couples TRBV20-1 to TRBJ2-3; D call uncertain. The CDR3 extends over 10 amino acids. Germline CDR1 DFQATT, CDR2 SNEGSKA (reference sequence). Written as DNA, the CDR3 is TGCAGTGCTGGAGACAATTCGCAGTATTTT. Its translation is CSAGDNSQYF.

This clone appeared a single time. V usage is TRBV9 and J usage is TRBJ2-2; TRBD1 matches at 7 bases. The junction had 13 bases not matched to a gene; V was cut back by 0 bases and J by 5 bases. CDR3 length equals 18 residues. CDR1 is SGDLS, CDR2 YYNGEE, per germline. CDR3 nucleotide sequence: TGTGCCAGCAGCGTAGAAGAAAAGGGGGCCGTATGGACCGGGGAGCTGTTTTTT. It codes for CASSVEEKGAVWTGELFF.